This record looks at one TCR beta chain sequence and its context. Its cognate antigen is unknown. This sample was included in a study of molecular identifiers for immune sequencing clone quantification. Naive CD8 library inputs spanned about 17,000 to 1,100,000 sorted cells and 10%, 30% or 50% RNA. Naive CD8 T cells were sorted as CD8+CD4-CCR7+CD45RA+. The ends lost 6 bases at V and 4 bases at J; junction bases unmatched: 7. The CDR3 extends over 14 amino acids. From germline, CDR1 is SEHNR and CDR2 FQNEAQ (reference sequence). TCR libraries were built in bulk with a published protocol and specific TCR primers. MiXCR was run by TCRdb on the PCR reads, yielding one entry per CDR3 protein. Of around 100,000 distinct CDR3 sequences listed, around a third are singletons. Overall study findings and caveats: The share of molecules held by clones above 20 RNA copies was over 98% in effector cells and under 1% in naive cells.

This TCR was sampled from a human donor in good health. Some libraries in this study had Jurkat cell RNA spiked in. Sequenced: naive CD8+ T cells from blood, with Jurkat cell RNA spiked in. Noted subset: FACS-sorted CD8+CD4-CCR7+CD45RA+ naive T cells. The chain couples TRBV7-9 to TRBJ2-7; 9 nucleotides align to TRBD2. For the CDR3, the DNA is TGTGCCAGCAGATCCGGCGGGAGGGGATACGAGCAGTACTTC. Translated: CASRSGGRGYEQYF. The whole variable domain, remainder taken from reference TRBV7-9 and TRBJ2-7, is DTGVSQNPRHKITKRGQNVTFRCDPISEHNRLYWYRQTLGQGPEFLTYFQNEAQLEKSRLLSDRFSAERPKGSFSTLEIQRTEQGDSAMYLCASRSGGRGYEQYFGPGTRLTVT.